Each of the 16 T cell receptor beta chains below was sequenced from the same sample in a study of radiotherapy plus CTLA-4 blockade in lung cancer. The method was immunoSEQ multiplex PCR; TCRdb's version includes in-frame clones alone and lacks a portion of them. Here the sample spans roughly 71,000 clones, around four fifths being singletons. The sequencing used peripheral blood, collected from a patient treated with radiotherapy plus ipilimumab. These receptors were collected from a human donor with non-small cell lung cancer who had a complete response to radiotherapy plus ipilimumab.

In its sample, this clone was seen once. CDR3 residues: CASSEDRGDTDTQYF. The CDR3 nucleotides read TGTGCCAGCAGTGAGGACAGGGGGGACACAGATACGCAGTATTTT. This rearrangement joins TRBV6-6 to TRBJ2-3; 10 nucleotides match TRBD1. V lost 5 bases and J lost 2; bases outside the gene matches: 4. The CDR3 extends over 15 amino acids. The germline CDR1 and CDR2 sequences are MNHNY and SVGAGI (reference sequence).

V and J are TRBV7-6 and TRBJ2-3; 9 nucleotides line up with TRBD2. CDR1 SGHVS and CDR2 FNYEAQ come from the germline V gene. J gave up 6 bases and V 0 bases, and 13 bases lay outside the gene matches. The CDR3 consists of 18 residues. CDR3 bases: TGTGCCAGCAGCTTAGCATACGGTAGCGGGAGCGTCGTCGATACGCAGTATTTT. Translating it yields CASSLAYGSGSVVDTQYF.

The chain uses TRBV18 and TRBJ2-5; D is perhaps TRBD1 (5 bases). The V gene lost 2 bases and the J gene lost 2 bases, with 12 bases spanning the gap. Germline CDR1 and CDR2: KGHSH and LQKENI. The CDR3 length is 15 residues. CDR3 coding DNA: TGTGCCAGCTCACCAGGAAGGGGCAGACAAGAGACCCAGTACTTC. It translates to CASSPGRGRQETQYF.

Only a few counts were recorded for this clone. This chain links TRBV6-1 with TRBJ2-1, with 7 positions matching TRBD1. V shed 8 bases and J 3 bases; nucleotides not matched to a gene: 7. The CDR3 sequence is 14 residues long. Germline values: CDR1 MNHNS, CDR2 SASEGT. The CDR3 sequence is CASSDRENYNEQFF. The CDR3, as DNA: TGTGCCAGCTCCGACAGGGAAAACTACAATGAGCAGTTCTTC.

The V call is TRBV6-5, the J call TRBJ2-1, with 8 nucleotides matching TRBD2. Germline V gene data show CDR1 as MNHEY and CDR2 as SVGAGI. The CDR3 length is 15 residues. Germline trimming cut 6 bases from V and 2 bases from J; bases unmatched to any gene: 6. The CDR3 loop reads CASSPLAGTYNEQFF. The CDR3, as DNA: TGTGCCAGCAGCCCATTAGCGGGGACCTACAATGAGCAGTTCTTC.

The chain couples TRBV27 to TRBJ1-2; D is undetermined. Germline CDR1 MNHEY, CDR2 SMNVEV (reference sequence). The CDR3 contains 14 residues. V dropped 0 bases and J dropped 3 bases, with 8 bases sitting between them. The CDR3 is CASSLSYGDYGYTF. DNA of the CDR3: TGTGCCAGCAGTTTATCGTACGGGGACTATGGCTACACCTTC.

The rearrangement uses TRBV5-1 and TRBJ1-1; D may be TRBD1 (5 bases). CDR1 and CDR2 from the germline V gene are SGHRS and YFSETQ. Trimming stripped 1 base from V and 3 bases from J, with 13 bases between. The CDR3 loop spans 15 amino acids. CDR3 loop: CASSLQGPLDTEAFF. In nucleotides, the CDR3 is TGCGCCAGCAGCTTGCAGGGTCCCCTGGACACTGAAGCTTTCTTT.

This sequence joins TRBV10-3 and TRBJ2-2; D might be TRBD2 (7 bases). CDR1 ENHRY and CDR2 SYGVKD come from the germline V gene. The CDR3 extends over 16 amino acids. Trimming stripped 4 bases from V and 5 bases from J, with 17 bases between. For the CDR3, the DNA is TGTGCCATCAGTGTGCGGGGGCAGGGAAGGACCGGGGAGCTGTTTTTT. Amino acid sequence: CAISVRGQGRTGELFF.

The V and J genes are TRBV5-1 and TRBJ1-2; TRBD1 matches 10 bases. This CDR3 is 14 amino acids long. CDR1 and CDR2 from the germline V gene are SGHRS and YFSETQ. The junction had 8 bases not matched to a gene; V was cut back by 4 bases and J by 8 bases. CDR3 sequence: CASSRTGTGEGYTF. The CDR3 nucleotides are TGCGCCAGCAGCCGTACCGGGACAGGGGAAGGCTACACCTTC.

This chain connects TRBV4-1 to TRBJ2-2; D is undetermined. Trimming removed 0 bases from V and 6 bases from J, with 8 bases in between. CDR3 length: 14 residues. Germline V gives CDR1 MGHRA, CDR2 YSYEKL. The CDR3 DNA reads as TGCGCCAGCAGCCAAGAAACCCTGGCCGGGGAGCTGTTTTTT. Amino acid sequence: CASSQETLAGELFF.

The rearrangement joins TRBV6-1 to TRBJ2-7; 10 bases are a match to TRBD1. Germline V gene data show CDR1 as MNHNS and CDR2 as SASEGT. V shed 4 bases, J shed 7 bases, and the junction held 16 bases outside the gene matches. CDR3 length: 17 amino acids. This CDR3 is CASSAFLQDRGLVEQYF. The CDR3 DNA sequence: TGTGCCAGCAGTGCCTTCCTCCAGGACAGGGGGTTGGTTGAGCAGTACTTC.

This sequence joins TRBV11-2 and TRBJ2-7; D unresolved. This CDR3 is 13 amino acids long. V was pared by 1 base and J by 6 bases, with 10 bases between. CDR1 and CDR2 from the germline V gene are SGHAT and FQNNGV. This CDR3 reads CASSLVSWGEQYV. CDR3 bases: TGTGCCAGCAGCTTAGTTAGTTGGGGCGAGCAGTACGTC.

This clone was recorded at least ten times. V usage is TRBV5-6 and J usage is TRBJ2-7; D is uncertain. Germline-derived CDR1 and CDR2 are SGHDT and YYEEEE. The CDR3 covers 12 residues. Trimming stripped 2 bases from V and 3 bases from J, with 6 bases between. CDR3 nucleotide sequence: TGTGCCAGCAGCTTACAGCGCTACGAGCAGTACTTC. Residues: CASSLQRYEQYF.

The sample holds one count of this clone. The chain has TRBV9 and TRBJ1-6; the D is unclear. Trimming removed 1 base at V and 10 bases at J, with 15 bases between. The CDR3 sequence is 15 residues long. The germline V gene encodes CDR1 SGDLS and CDR2 YYNGEE. The CDR3 bases are TGTGCCAGCAGCGTAACCGGAGGCCAAGGGTCACCCCTCCACTTT. Amino acids: CASSVTGGQGSPLHF.

By share, this clone ranks as medium-sized (0.01 to 0.1%). CDR3 region: CASRGRGQVGYTF. Here the CDR3 DNA reads TGTGCCAGCAGGGGCAGGGGGCAGGTTGGCTACACCTTC. This rearrangement joins TRBV5-8 to TRBJ1-2; 8 nucleotides agree with TRBD1. The CDR3 length is 13 residues. The germline V gene has CDR1 SGHTS and CDR2 YDEGEE. J was trimmed by 7 bases and V by 5 bases; bases with no gene match: 7. The complete variable domain, with remaining parts taken from reference TRBV5-8 and TRBJ1-2, reads EAGVTQSPTHLIKTRGQQATLRCSPISGHTSVYWYQQALGLGLQFLLWYDEGEERNRGNFPPRFSGRQFPNYSSELNVNALELEDSALYLCASRGRGQVGYTFGSGTRLTVV.

This clone was detected only a few times. J is TRBJ2-7 and V is TRBV5-1; the D call may be TRBD1 or TRBD2 (5 bases each). From germline, CDR1 is SGHRS and CDR2 YFSETQ. Trimming removed 5 bases from V and 2 bases from J, with 14 bases in between. This CDR3 has 14 amino acids. CDR3: CASRPFSGPYEQYF. The CDR3 DNA is TGCGCCAGCAGGCCTTTCTCGGGACCCTACGAGCAGTACTTC.